One and the same sample provided the 20 T cell receptor beta chains below, sequenced in a study of blood T cells in healthy people across ages. Through a sample-barcoded 5' primer and a J-beta primer mix, a second PCR was run for 7 to 11 cycles. TCRdb re-called the 5' RACE reads with MiXCR, one entry per CDR3 protein. The sample includes about 970,000 distinct CDR3 sequences, roughly 51% seen only once; the top ten take around a fifth. Material: blood. These receptors came from an older woman in good health.

The rearrangement links TRBV20-1 to TRBJ2-7; the D gene is possibly TRBD1 (6 bases). Germline V gene lookup returns CDR1 DFQATT and CDR2 SNEGSKA (reference sequence). The V and J ends lost 3 bases and 5 bases respectively, with 17 bases between them. This CDR3 comprises 14 residues. The CDR3 DNA reads TGCAGTGCTAGCCTGGACGGCAACAGGGACGAGCAGTACTTC. It encodes CSASLDGNRDEQYF.

This clonotype appeared a few times. V usage is TRBV20-1 and J usage is TRBJ2-3; 8 nucleotides match TRBD1. The CDR3 length is 14 residues. Unmatched junction bases numbered 8, after V lost 5 bases and J lost 4 bases. Germline V gives CDR1 DFQATT, CDR2 SNEGSKA (reference sequence). CDR3 bases: TGCAGTGCTCATAGGACAGGGACGGCAGATACGCAGTATTTT. It translates to CSAHRTGTADTQYF.

CDR3 in amino acids: CASSQMLLGSPLHF. The CDR3 bases are TGCGCCAGCAGCCAAATGTTACTGGGTTCACCCCTCCACTTT. This chain links TRBV4-1 with TRBJ1-6; D not certain. Germline V lookup: CDR1 MGHRA, CDR2 YSYEKL. V was clipped by 2 bases and J by 9 bases, with 11 bases between them. This CDR3 contains 14 residues.

The chain recombines TRBV28 with TRBJ1-5, with D possibly TRBD1 on 5 matching bases. Germline V lookup: CDR1 MDHEN, CDR2 SYDVKM. The CDR3 sequence is 13 residues long. V was trimmed by 6 bases and J by 9 bases, leaving 15 bases between them. The CDR3 here is CASSPTELLPQHF. Here the CDR3 DNA reads TGTGCCAGCAGCCCGACAGAGCTCTTGCCCCAGCATTTT.

To note about this clonotype: With a much larger clone just one base away, this may be a read error. This rearrangement joins TRBV29-1 to TRBJ2-7; 9 nucleotides line up with TRBD1. This CDR3 is 14 amino acids long. With V trimmed by 7 bases and J by 2 bases, 9 bases remained unmatched. The V gene's germline CDR1 is SQVTM and CDR2 ANQGSEA. The CDR3 loop reads CSARLQGAPYEQYF. The CDR3 nucleotides read TGCAGCGCCCGCCTACAGGGGGCCCCCTACGAGCAGTACTTC.

This clonotype was recorded a few times. The chain employs TRBV11-1 and TRBJ2-7; 7 nucleotides agree with TRBD2. The CDR3 length is 14 residues. Germline CDR1 is SGHAT and CDR2 is FQDESV (reference sequence). Trimming removed 7 bases from V and 2 bases from J; junction bases left unmatched: 8. The CDR3 DNA reads as TGTGCCAGCACAGAACAAGCGGGAACCTACGAGCAGTACTTC. Translation: CASTEQAGTYEQYF.

This chain uses TRBV15 with TRBJ2-3, with 7 bases lining up with TRBD1. The germline CDR1 and CDR2 sequences are LNHNV and YYDKDF (reference sequence). V lost 2 bases, J lost 2 bases, and 4 bases stayed unmatched. This CDR3 region has 15 residues. The CDR3 sequence is CATSRRTGATDTQYF. In DNA, the CDR3 is TGTGCCACCAGCAGAAGAACAGGGGCCACAGATACGCAGTATTTT.

The chain uses TRBV2 and TRBJ2-7; possible D gene TRBD1, 6 bases. V was pared by 6 bases and J by 2 bases, with 17 bases between. Germline loops: CDR1 SNHLY, CDR2 FYNNEI. CDR3 length: 15 residues. CDR3 sequence: CASRVDRAATYEQYF. CDR3 nucleotide sequence: TGTGCCAGCAGGGTGGACAGAGCCGCAACCTACGAGCAGTACTTC.

The chain has TRBV29-1 and TRBJ1-2; no clear D gene. The germline V gene encodes CDR1 SQVTM and CDR2 ANQGSEA. This CDR3 spans 13 amino acids. V lost 0 bases to trimming and J lost 10 bases, with 15 bases between them. The CDR3 here is CSVEDRKALFYTF. For the CDR3, the DNA is TGCAGCGTTGAAGATCGGAAGGCCCTCTTCTACACCTTC.

The chain carries TRBV20-1 and TRBJ2-5; no firm D call. The V gene lost 3 bases and the J gene lost 2 bases, with 13 bases spanning the gap. The germline V gene has CDR1 DFQATT and CDR2 SNEGSKA (reference sequence). The CDR3 has 14 amino acids. This chain's CDR3 is CSASKRAWQETQYF. The CDR3 DNA reads as TGCAGTGCTAGTAAGCGCGCTTGGCAAGAGACCCAGTACTTC.

V is TRBV5-1 and J is TRBJ2-5, with D tentatively TRBD2 (6 bases). The length of the CDR3 is 14 residues. V lost 6 bases, J lost 5 bases, and 17 bases lay in between. Germline V CDR1 and CDR2: SGHRS, YFSETQ. The CDR3 loop reads CASNLAQRVETQYF. In DNA form, the CDR3 reads TGCGCCAGCAATCTAGCGCAAAGGGTTGAGACCCAGTACTTC.

This clonotype appeared once. The chain joins TRBV5-1 to TRBJ1-6; the D gene is possibly TRBD1 (6 bases). The germline gives CDR1 SGHRS, CDR2 YFSETQ. The CDR3 is 15 residues long. The V end was cut by 4 bases, the J end by 8 bases, with 16 bases between. CDR3 in DNA: TGCGCCAGCAGCCCCGGGACAAGGGTGGATTCACCCCTCCACTTT. This translates into CASSPGTRVDSPLHF.

The rearrangement uses TRBV20-1 and TRBJ2-3; D is undetermined. The CDR3 covers 14 residues. V was pared by 6 bases and J by 0 bases, with 13 bases between. Germline CDR1 DFQATT, CDR2 SNEGSKA (reference sequence). Written as DNA, the CDR3 is TGCAGTGCCACCGACCCGCTAAGCACAGATACGCAGTATTTT. Amino acid sequence: CSATDPLSTDTQYF.

The chain carries TRBV5-6 and TRBJ2-1; no clear D gene. The length of the CDR3 is 15 residues. Germline values: CDR1 SGHDT, CDR2 YYEEEE. V was trimmed by 6 bases and J by 5 bases, leaving 18 bases between them. In nucleotides, the CDR3 is TGTGCCAGCACCTACGGAAAAGGGCCAAACAATGAGCAGTTCTTC. It codes for CASTYGKGPNNEQFF.

V and J are TRBV28 and TRBJ2-3; no firm D call. V lost 5 bases and J lost 4, with 10 bases in between. The germline CDR1 and CDR2 sequences are MDHEN and SYDVKM. The CDR3 totals 13 residues. The CDR3 is CASSLQAADTQYF. The CDR3 bases are TGTGCCAGCAGTCTCCAGGCGGCAGATACGCAGTATTTT.

V usage is TRBV9 and J usage is TRBJ2-7; D unclear. CDR1 SGDLS and CDR2 YYNGEE come from the germline V gene. The CDR3 is made up of 15 amino acids. Trimming took 5 bases from V and 4 from J, leaving 19 bases between them. The CDR3: CASSEGQNHVYEQYF. In DNA form, the CDR3 reads TGTGCCAGCAGTGAAGGCCAAAACCATGTGTACGAGCAGTACTTC.

This clonotype has only one observation. This chain links TRBV3-1 with TRBJ2-5; TRBD2 might be the D (6 bases). CDR3 length: 15 residues. The V end lost 4 bases, the J end lost 11 bases, and 23 bases lay between the germline ends. The V gene's germline CDR1 is LGHDT and CDR2 YNNKEL (reference sequence). CDR3 nucleotide sequence: TGTGCCAGCAGCCGACGGGGAGCGGAGGGTAAGGAGCAGTACTTC. It encodes CASSRRGAEGKEQYF.

V and J are TRBV7-3 and TRBJ2-3; D might be TRBD2 (5 bases). The CDR3 consists of 16 residues. V lost 2 bases to trimming and J lost 5 bases, with 17 bases between them. Germline V gene data show CDR1 as SGHTA and CDR2 as FQGTGA. The CDR3 is CASSLHPVGAVDTQYF. In DNA form, the CDR3 reads TGTGCCAGCAGCTTACACCCGGTGGGAGCGGTAGATACGCAGTATTTT. The full variable domain, rest sourced from reference TRBV7-3 and TRBJ2-3, is GAGVSQTPSNKVTEKGKYVELRCDPISGHTALYWYRQSLGQGPEFLIYFQGTGAADDSGLPNDRFFAVRPEGSVSTLKIQRTERGDSAVYLCASSLHPVGAVDTQYFGPGTRLTVL.

This chain's CDR3 is CASSFIAGGSYEQYF. The CDR3, as DNA: TGTGCCAGCAGTTTTATAGCGGGAGGAAGCTACGAGCAGTACTTC. The chain links TRBV12-3 or TRBV12-4 to TRBJ2-4; 10 bases line up with TRBD2. The end of the DNA is better explained by TRBJ2-7, so the J call may be wrong. This CDR3 region has 15 residues.

The chain employs TRBV14 and TRBJ2-3, with D hard to call. The V end was cut by 4 bases, the J end by 8 bases, with 13 bases between. CDR3 length equals 13 residues. Germline values: CDR1 SGHDN, CDR2 FVKESK. DNA for the CDR3: TGTGCCAGCAGCCCCCGCGGCTGGGGTACGCAGTATTTT. Its translation is CASSPRGWGTQYF.